This T cell receptor (beta chain) was sequenced during a study of blood T cell repertoires in COVID-19. V dropped 6 bases and J dropped 3 bases, with 17 bases sitting between them. The CDR3 is made up of 14 amino acids. CDR1 is GTSNPN, CDR2 SVGIG, per germline (reference sequence). Some clones are missing from TCRdb's copy, which holds only in-frame ones; the method was immunoSEQ multiplex PCR. The sample contains hundreds of thousands of clones, roughly 90% of which appear only once. Material for sequencing was peripheral blood. The chain is built from TRBV30 and TRBJ1-1, with D possibly TRBD1 on 6 matching bases. This TCR came from a woman aged 45-65 years with active or convalescent COVID-19. CDR3 DNA: TGTGCCTGTAAACCCAGGGGAAGGGACACTGAAGCTTTCTTT. It encodes CACKPRGRDTEAFF.